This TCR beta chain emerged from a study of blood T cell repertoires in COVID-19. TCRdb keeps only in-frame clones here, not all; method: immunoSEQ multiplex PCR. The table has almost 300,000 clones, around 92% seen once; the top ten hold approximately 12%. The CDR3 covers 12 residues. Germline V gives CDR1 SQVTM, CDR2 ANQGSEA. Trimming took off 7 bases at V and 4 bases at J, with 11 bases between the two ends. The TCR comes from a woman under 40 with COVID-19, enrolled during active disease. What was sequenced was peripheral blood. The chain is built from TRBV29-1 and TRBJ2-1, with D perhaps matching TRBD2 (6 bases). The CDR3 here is CSGGELYNEQFF. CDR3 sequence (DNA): TGCAGCGGGGGGGAGTTGTACAATGAGCAGTTCTTC.